The 29 T cell receptor beta chains below were found in one sample sequenced in a study of Ad26.COV2.S vaccination and SARS-CoV-2 variants. TCRdb's table, derived via immunoSEQ multiplex PCR, lists solely in-frame clones and lacks some. The data show approximately 240,000 clones, with over 75% seen just once and about 10% held by the top ten. Treatment here: some 20 received Ad26.COV2.S at low or high dose, single or two shots; about 5 received placebo; per-sample allocation not given. Day 63 after the first vaccine or placebo injection was the time point for sampling. This material consisted of peripheral blood, taken in a trial of Ad26.COV2.S vaccine versus placebo. All receptors come from a person aged 18-65 years who received the Ad26.COV2.S COVID-19 vaccine or a placebo.

The rearrangement uses TRBV11-2 and TRBJ1-3; D is ambiguous. V was shortened by 5 bases and J by 0 bases, with 8 bases between the two germline ends. In germline, CDR1 is SGHAT, CDR2 FQNNGV. There are 14 residues in the CDR3. CDR3 residues: CASSIRLSGNTIYF. Here the CDR3 DNA reads TGTGCCAGCAGCATCCGTCTCTCTGGAAACACCATATATTTT.

The chain couples TRBV7-2 to TRBJ2-3; tentative D call: TRBD2 (5 bases). The V end was cut by 1 base, the J end by 1 base, with 18 bases between. CDR3 length: 18 amino acids. CDR1 and CDR2 from the germline V gene are SGHTA and FQGNSA. The CDR3 DNA reads as TGTGCCAGCAGCTTAGTGACCTTTCTAGCTAAACGCACAGATACGCAGTATTTT. This translates into CASSLVTFLAKRTDTQYF.

The gene calls are TRBV7-8 and TRBJ2-5, with D possibly matching TRBD1 (5 bases). The germline CDR1 and CDR2 sequences are SGHVS and FQNEAQ. Trimming removed 2 bases from V and 4 bases from J, with 5 bases in between. This CDR3 has 12 residues. This CDR3 is CASSLRGETQYF. The CDR3 DNA reads as TGTGCCAGCAGCTTAAGGGGAGAGACCCAGTACTTC.

V is TRBV5-6 and J is TRBJ2-5; 7 bases agree with TRBD1. CDR1 and CDR2 from the germline V gene are SGHDT and YYEEEE. Trimming removed 4 bases from V and 7 bases from J; junction bases left unmatched: 7. The CDR3 runs to 13 residues. CDR3 coding DNA: TGTGCCAGCAGCCGACAGGGATGGGGGACCCAGTACTTC. Translating gives CASSRQGWGTQYF. Variable domain in full (rest from reference TRBV5-6 and TRBJ2-5): DAGVTQSPTHLIKTRGQQVTLRCSPKSGHDTVSWYQQALGQGPQFIFQYYEEEERQRGNFPDRFSGHQFPNYSSELNVNALLLGDSALYLCASSRQGWGTQYFGPGTRLLVL.

The gene calls are TRBV19 and TRBJ2-3; D uncertain. Germline CDR1 is LNHDA and CDR2 is SQIVND (reference sequence). The CDR3 consists of 13 residues. Trimming stripped 5 bases from V and 6 bases from J, with 12 bases between. CDR3 in DNA: TGTGCCAGTAGTGTCTACAATGGGGATACGCAGTATTTT. Protein: CASSVYNGDTQYF.

This chain joins TRBV19 and TRBJ2-5; TRBD2 aligns across 9 bases. The germline V gene has CDR1 LNHDA and CDR2 SQIVND (reference sequence). The CDR3 is made up of 15 amino acids. Losses at the gene ends were 5 bases for V and 10 bases for J; bases not matched to a gene: 14. The CDR3 sequence: CASSPNPGTSWGQYF. The DNA of the CDR3 is TGTGCCAGTAGTCCGAACCCCGGGACTAGCTGGGGCCAGTACTTC.

This clone was seen once. The chain links TRBV21-1 to TRBJ2-6; TRBD2, as called in the table, went unchecked against the DNA. TRBV21-1 is tagged as a pseudogene. The CDR3 has 20 residues. For the CDR3, the DNA is TGTGCCAGCAGCAAAGAGAATGGGGGAGGGGAGGGACCTGGGGCCAACGTCCTGACTTTC. This gives the protein CASSKENGGGEGPGANVLTF.

The chain recombines TRBV5-5 with TRBJ2-7, with D possibly being TRBD2 (5 bases). CDR3 length: 13 amino acids. Trimming took 0 bases from V and 7 from J, leaving 11 bases between them. Germline lookup yields CDR1 SGHKS and CDR2 YYEKEE (reference sequence). The CDR3 spells CASSLAVTGEQYF. CDR3 DNA sequence: TGTGCCAGCAGCTTGGCAGTTACGGGGGAGCAGTACTTC.

The chain links TRBV28 to TRBJ1-1, with D possibly TRBD1 on 5 matching bases. Looked up from germline, CDR1 is MDHEN and CDR2 is SYDVKM. This CDR3 region has 14 residues. V lost 8 bases to trimming and J lost 5 bases, with 18 bases between them. Written as DNA, the CDR3 is TGTGCCAGCTACGTCTTTGGGGCAGCTACTGAAGCTTTCTTT. This sequence encodes CASYVFGAATEAFF. Based on the CDR3 plus reference TRBV28 and TRBJ1-1, the full variable domain is DVKVTQSSRYLVKRTGEKVFLECVQDMDHENMFWYRQDPGLGLRLIYFSYDVKMKEKGDIPEGYSVSREKKERFSLILESASTNQTSMYLCASYVFGAATEAFFGQGTRLTVV.

This clone was observed a single time. The chain is built from TRBV19 and TRBJ1-5; 7 nucleotides match TRBD1. Germline V lookup: CDR1 LNHDA, CDR2 SQIVND (reference sequence). V shed 6 bases and J 6 bases; nucleotides not matched to a gene: 14. CDR3 length equals 16 residues. The CDR3 here is CASRGHSGGPGQPQHF. The CDR3 DNA is TGTGCCAGTAGGGGCCACTCAGGGGGTCCTGGTCAGCCCCAGCATTTT.

This sequence joins TRBV5-6 and TRBJ1-5, with D unclear. The CDR3 runs to 15 residues. The V gene's germline CDR1 is SGHDT and CDR2 YYEEEE. V lost 3 bases to trimming and J lost 2 bases, with 12 bases between them. This CDR3 reads CASSSLGGGNQPQHF. In DNA form, the CDR3 reads TGTGCCAGCAGCTCACTTGGTGGCGGCAATCAGCCCCAGCATTTT.

The chain couples TRBV6-5 to TRBJ2-1, with 8 positions matching TRBD2. This CDR3 contains 15 residues. CDR1 and CDR2 from the germline V gene are MNHEY and SVGAGI. With V trimmed by 4 bases and J by 3 bases, 5 bases remained unmatched. CDR3: CASSLVAGSYNEQFF. DNA of the CDR3: TGTGCCAGCAGTTTAGTAGCGGGGAGCTACAATGAGCAGTTCTTC.

The rearrangement links TRBV30 to TRBJ2-7; a possible D gene is TRBD1 (5 bases). V shed 1 base and J shed 2 bases, with 15 bases lying between them. CDR3 length equals 15 residues. Germline V gene lookup returns CDR1 GTSNPN and CDR2 SVGIG (reference sequence). The CDR3 loop is CAWSGTLESAYEQYF. As DNA, the CDR3 is TGTGCCTGGAGTGGGACATTAGAGAGCGCCTACGAGCAGTACTTC.

The chain combines TRBV7-9 with TRBJ2-1; D is undetermined. V was pared by 4 bases and J by 4 bases, with 11 bases between. This CDR3 is 14 amino acids long. Looked up from germline, CDR1 is SEHNR and CDR2 is FQNEAQ (reference sequence). CDR3: CASSSSGLYNEQFF. The DNA of the CDR3 is TGTGCCAGCAGCTCCTCCGGCCTGTACAATGAGCAGTTCTTC.

The J gene is TRBJ1-5, the V gene TRBV7-2; D call uncertain. The V gene's germline CDR1 is SGHTA and CDR2 FQGNSA. Trimming took off 1 base at V and 5 bases at J, with 12 bases between the two ends. This CDR3 has 15 amino acids. This CDR3 reads CASSLGTDKYQPQHF. DNA of the CDR3: TGTGCCAGCAGCTTAGGGACGGATAAATATCAGCCCCAGCATTTT.

This clone came up once. The genes are TRBV5-4 and TRBJ1-1; D gene unclear. Trimming took off 4 bases at V and 0 bases at J, with 16 bases between the two ends. The germline CDR1 and CDR2 sequences are SGHNT and YYREEE (reference sequence). The CDR3 extends over 16 amino acids. CDR3 DNA sequence: TGTGCCAGCAGCCCCAGTAGGGCCCTCATGAACACTGAAGCTTTCTTT. Protein sequence: CASSPSRALMNTEAFF.

This clone came up once. The gene calls are TRBV12-3 or TRBV12-4 and TRBJ2-7; D is uncertain. V gave up 2 bases and J gave up 1 base, with 6 bases separating them. CDR3 length: 13 amino acids. The DNA of the CDR3 is TGTGCCAGCAGTTTACTAGGGTCCTACGAGCAGTACTTC. This gives the protein CASSLLGSYEQYF.

The chain links TRBV19 to TRBJ2-1; possibly TRBD2 for D (6 bases). The CDR3 runs 14 residues. Germline CDR1 reads LNHDA; CDR2 reads SQIVND (reference sequence). V dropped 8 bases and J dropped 3 bases, with 14 bases sitting between them. The CDR3 here is CASGSAGGYNEQFF. The CDR3 DNA follows: TGTGCCAGTGGATCGGCCGGGGGCTACAATGAGCAGTTCTTC.

The V call is TRBV11-2, the J call TRBJ1-1; D may be TRBD1 (6 bases). This CDR3 is 17 amino acids long. V was trimmed by 4 bases and J by 1 base, leaving 19 bases between them. Germline assignment: CDR1 SGHAT and CDR2 FQNNGV. CDR3 nucleotide sequence: TGTGCCAGCAGCTACAGGGATTTAGCCCGAAGGAACACTGAAGCTTTCTTT. This translates into CASSYRDLARRNTEAFF.

A word on this clone: At one of its ends the junction is not consistent with the germline gene, which may arise from a read error. The chain couples TRBV4-3 to TRBJ2-1; the D is unclear. The CDR3 totals 14 residues. CDR1 and CDR2 from the germline V gene are LGHNA and YSLEER. CDR3 sequence reads: CASSQGRSISALLF. CDR3 bases: TGCGCCAGCAGCCAAGGTCGGTCAATCAGCGCCCTACTCTTC.

This sequence joins TRBV27 and TRBJ1-1; no clear D. Germline CDR1 reads MNHEY; CDR2 reads SMNVEV (reference sequence). This CDR3 comprises 16 residues. V was clipped by 0 bases and J by 4 bases, with 15 bases between them. The CDR3 nucleotides are TGTGCCAGCAGTTTATCGAATACAGCTCGCCGCACTGAAGCTTTCTTT. The encoded protein is CASSLSNTARRTEAFF.

The V gene is TRBV6-2 or TRBV6-3, the J gene TRBJ2-7; possible D gene TRBD1, 6 bases. V was clipped by 2 bases and J by 5 bases, with 25 bases between them. The V gene's germline CDR1 is MNHEY and CDR2 SVGEGT. This CDR3 is built from 18 residues. The CDR3 coding sequence is TGTGCCAGCAGTTACGACCTCAGGGGCGCTAAAGCTACCCACGAGCAGTACTTC. Protein product: CASSYDLRGAKATHEQYF.

The V and J genes are TRBV3-1 (or the pseudogene TRBV3-2) and TRBJ1-4; D remains unclear. This CDR3 is 17 amino acids long. Trimming pared 0 bases from V and 4 bases from J, leaving 15 bases between. Germline loops: CDR1 LGHDT, CDR2 YNNKEL (reference sequence). The CDR3 is CASSQEGTSVRNEKLFF. DNA for the CDR3: TGTGCCAGCAGCCAAGAGGGCACATCAGTCCGTAATGAAAAACTGTTTTTT.

V usage is TRBV19 and J usage is TRBJ2-7, with TRBD1 matching over 7 bases. V trimming: 5 bases; J trimming: 7 bases; junction bases outside the gene matches: 14. Germline lookup yields CDR1 LNHDA and CDR2 SQIVND (reference sequence). This CDR3 is 15 amino acids long. CDR3 nucleotides: TGTGCCAGTAGTCTCCCGGGACAGACGACGGGGGAGCAGTACTTC. Translated, it gives CASSLPGQTTGEQYF.

V is TRBV11-2 and J is TRBJ2-7, with 7 bases lining up with TRBD1. In germline, CDR1 is SGHAT, CDR2 FQNNGV. The CDR3 loop spans 15 amino acids. Trimming at V came to 5 bases and at J to 3 bases, leaving 10 bases not matched to a gene. CDR3 protein: CASSATGPGNYEQYF. CDR3 DNA sequence: TGTGCCAGCAGCGCGACAGGGCCAGGGAACTACGAGCAGTACTTC.

The gene calls are TRBV6-5 and TRBJ2-7, with TRBD1 as a possible D gene (5 bases). The germline CDR1 and CDR2 sequences are MNHEY and SVGAGI. Trimming took 4 bases from V and 2 from J, leaving 9 bases between them. The CDR3 loop spans 13 amino acids. CDR3 sequence reads: CASSLDRTYEQYF. As DNA, the CDR3 is TGTGCCAGCAGTTTAGACAGAACCTACGAGCAGTACTTC.

V is TRBV28 and J is TRBJ2-5; D gene ambiguous. The CDR3 consists of 12 residues. Per germline, CDR1 MDHEN and CDR2 SYDVKM. V was trimmed by 4 bases and J by 5 bases, leaving 8 bases between them. The chain's CDR3 is CASSWFSETQYF. The CDR3 DNA follows: TGTGCCAGCAGTTGGTTCAGTGAGACCCAGTACTTC.

This chain uses TRBV5-1 with TRBJ2-3, with a possible D match to TRBD1 (6 bases). V was trimmed by 6 bases and J by 5 bases, leaving 16 bases between them. The CDR3 is 14 amino acids. Germline V gives CDR1 SGHRS, CDR2 YFSETQ. This chain's CDR3 is CASKRIQGRDTQYF. CDR3 coding DNA: TGCGCCAGCAAGAGGATACAGGGCCGAGATACGCAGTATTTT.

The chain has TRBV5-1 and TRBJ2-2; D not certain. The V end lost 4 bases, the J end lost 6 bases, and 10 bases lay between the germline ends. Germline V gives CDR1 SGHRS, CDR2 YFSETQ. The CDR3 is 13 amino acids. The CDR3 DNA reads TGCGCCAGCAGCAGGGTGGGCGCCGGGGAGCTGTTTTTT. This sequence encodes CASSRVGAGELFF.